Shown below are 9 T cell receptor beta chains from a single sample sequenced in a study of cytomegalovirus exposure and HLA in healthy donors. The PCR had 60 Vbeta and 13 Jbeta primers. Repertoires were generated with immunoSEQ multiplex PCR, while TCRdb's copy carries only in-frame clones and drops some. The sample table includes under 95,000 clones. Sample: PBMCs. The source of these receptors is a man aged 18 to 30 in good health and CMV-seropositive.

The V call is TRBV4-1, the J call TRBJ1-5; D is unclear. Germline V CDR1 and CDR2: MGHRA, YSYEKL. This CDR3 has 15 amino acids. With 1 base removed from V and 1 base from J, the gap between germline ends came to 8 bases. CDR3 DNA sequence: TGCGCCAGCAGCCAAGGGGTAGCCAGCAATCAGCCCCAGCATTTT. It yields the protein CASSQGVASNQPQHF.

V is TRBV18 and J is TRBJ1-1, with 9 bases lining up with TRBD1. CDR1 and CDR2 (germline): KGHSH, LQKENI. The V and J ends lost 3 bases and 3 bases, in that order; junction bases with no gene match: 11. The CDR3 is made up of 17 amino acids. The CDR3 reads CASSPTGGLGRDTEAFF. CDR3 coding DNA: TGTGCCAGCTCACCTACAGGGGGCCTGGGGAGGGACACTGAAGCTTTCTTT. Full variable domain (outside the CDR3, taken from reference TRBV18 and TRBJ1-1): NAGVMQNPRHLVRRRGQEARLRCSPMKGHSHVYWYRQLPEEGLKFMVYLQKENIIDESGMPKERFSAEFPKEGPSILRIQQVVRGDSAAYFCASSPTGGLGRDTEAFFGQGTRLTVV.

Here the CDR3 reads CASSQVRGGADTQYF. CDR3 nucleotides: TGCGCCAGCAGCCAAGTACGGGGAGGGGCAGATACGCAGTATTTT. The chain couples TRBV4-1 to TRBJ2-3, with TRBD2 matching 7 bases. Trimming cost V 1 base and J 4 bases; bases outside gene matches: 5. The germline CDR1 and CDR2 sequences are MGHRA and YSYEKL. The CDR3 totals 15 residues.

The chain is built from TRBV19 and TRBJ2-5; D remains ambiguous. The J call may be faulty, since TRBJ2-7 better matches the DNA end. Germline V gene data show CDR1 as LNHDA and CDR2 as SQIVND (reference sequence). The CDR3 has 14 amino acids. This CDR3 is CASSIGLGSYEQYF. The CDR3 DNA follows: TGTGCCAGTAGTATAGGTCTGGGCAGCTACGAGCAGTACTTC.

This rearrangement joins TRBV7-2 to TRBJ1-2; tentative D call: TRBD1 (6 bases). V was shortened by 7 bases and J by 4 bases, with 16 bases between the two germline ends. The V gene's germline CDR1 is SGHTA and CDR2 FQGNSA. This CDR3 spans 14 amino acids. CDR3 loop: CASTTTRGPYGYTF. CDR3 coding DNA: TGTGCCAGCACCACGACCAGGGGCCCCTATGGCTACACCTTC.

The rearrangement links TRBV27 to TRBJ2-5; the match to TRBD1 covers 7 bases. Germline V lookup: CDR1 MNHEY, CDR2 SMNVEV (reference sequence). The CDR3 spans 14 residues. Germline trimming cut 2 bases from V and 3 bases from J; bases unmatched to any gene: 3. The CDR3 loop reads CASSLQGVEETQYF. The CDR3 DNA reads TGTGCCAGCAGTTTACAGGGGGTTGAAGAGACCCAGTACTTC.

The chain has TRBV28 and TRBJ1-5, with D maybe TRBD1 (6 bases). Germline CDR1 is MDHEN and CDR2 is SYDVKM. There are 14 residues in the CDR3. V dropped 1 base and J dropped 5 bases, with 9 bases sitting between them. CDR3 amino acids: CASSLSHRDQPQHF. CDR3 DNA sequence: TGTGCCAGCAGTTTATCCCACAGGGATCAGCCCCAGCATTTT. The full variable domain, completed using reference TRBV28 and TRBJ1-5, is DVKVTQSSRYLVKRTGEKVFLECVQDMDHENMFWYRQDPGLGLRLIYFSYDVKMKEKGDIPEGYSVSREKKERFSLILESASTNQTSMYLCASSLSHRDQPQHFGDGTRLSIL.

CDR3 DNA: TGTGCCAGCAGCGGGAGGGAGACCCAGTACTTC. Translating it yields CASSGRETQYF. The chain combines TRBV6-5 with TRBJ2-5; 7 positions agree with TRBD2. The junction had 0 bases not matched to a gene; V was cut back by 6 bases and J by 5 bases. The CDR3 is 11 residues long. CDR1 MNHEY and CDR2 SVGAGI come from the germline V gene.

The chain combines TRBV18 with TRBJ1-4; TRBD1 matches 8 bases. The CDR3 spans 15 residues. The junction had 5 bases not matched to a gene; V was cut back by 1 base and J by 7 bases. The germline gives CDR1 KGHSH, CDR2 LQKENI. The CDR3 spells CASSPLRTGSEKLFF. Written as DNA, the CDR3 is TGTGCCAGCTCACCACTGAGGACAGGGAGTGAAAAACTGTTTTTT.